The sample holds one count of the clone carrying this T cell receptor beta chain. The data belong to a study of T cell changes during pregnancy in multiple sclerosis. The assay was immunoSEQ multiplex PCR, and TCRdb's table has in-frame clones only and misses some. The sample holds 45,000 or so clones, 91% seen once. The CDR3 extends over 16 amino acids. V was clipped by 0 bases and J by 9 bases; unmatched bases: 11. In germline, CDR1 is MGHRA, CDR2 YSYEKL. This chain links TRBV4-1 with TRBJ2-1; 7 bases are a match to TRBD1. The input for sequencing was CD8+ T cells from peripheral blood mononuclear cells, taken after pregnancy. This sequence was found in a female donor with multiple sclerosis, enrolled in a pregnancy study. In nucleotides, the CDR3 is TGCGCCAGCAGCCAAGATCTCACAGGGGAAATGACTGAGCAGTTCTTC. Residues: CASSQDLTGEMTEQFF.